The clone carrying this TCR beta chain has just a few counts. This likely comes from a read error, as the CDR3 has no conserved phenylalanine or tryptophan at its end. TCR beta libraries were built with iRepertoire HTBI primers and Arm-PCR of CDR3 regions. TCRdb re-called the multiplex PCR reads with MiXCR, one entry per CDR3 protein. The sample has about 430,000 distinct CDR3 sequences, around 20% seen once. The data are from a study of regulatory T cells in long-lasting Graves disease. Time point meaning: persistent/refractory GD, antithyroid drugs over 5 years with positive TRAb. Construction of the TCR library relied on RNA isolated from PBMCs. Patients came from an endocrinology department in Xi'an, China. The sample was peripheral blood mononuclear cells (PBMCs), taken when the disease was refractory, from a patient treated with antithyroid drugs. The sequence was obtained from a female donor with Graves disease.

The CDR3 DNA reads TGCAGTGCTAGTGGCGATGAGCAGTTCCTC. The encoded protein is CSASGDEQFL. The J gene is TRBJ2-1, the V gene TRBV20-1; D not certain. CDR3 length: 10 amino acids. Germline loops: CDR1 DFQATT, CDR2 SNEGSKA (reference sequence). The V gene lost 3 bases and the J gene lost 8 bases, with 5 bases spanning the gap.